This T cell receptor (beta chain) was sequenced in a study of OX40 agonist ivuxolimab in advanced cancers. The wider study: Earlier anti-PD-1, anti-PD-L1 or anti-CTLA-4 therapy was permitted; 40% had received some.

Method: immunoSEQ multiplex PCR; TCRdb's copy keeps in-frame clones and lacks some. The sample records around 50,000 clones, roughly 85% being singletons. The CDR3 is 17 amino acids. Patients were ruled out by autoimmune disease history or systemic immunosuppression. The sample consisted of CD4+ or CD8+ T cells sorted from blood, taken in a trial of the OX40 agonist ivuxolimab. The V call is TRBV21-1, the J call TRBJ2-5; the table calls TRBD1, which could not be checked here. TRBV21-1 is recorded as a pseudogene. This TCR derives from an adult with an advanced solid tumor such as melanoma, head and neck, liver or kidney cancer. CDR3 DNA: TGTGCCAGCAGCAAATCACCGGGACAGGGTAGAGGAGAGACCCAGTACTTC. This encodes CASSKSPGQGRGETQYF.